This note documents a single T cell receptor beta chain sequence. These data originate in a study of blood T cell repertoires in COVID-19. About the study: Sample material is recorded as cDNA or gDNA derived from T cells, B-cell-depleted T cells, or PBMCs.

Germline-derived CDR1 and CDR2 are LGHDT and YNNKEL (reference sequence). Trimming left V 4 bases short and J 2 bases short, with 8 bases between. CDR3 length: 13 residues. Only in-frame clones appear in the TCRdb table, and some are missing; sequencing was by immunoSEQ multiplex PCR. Among roughly 310,000 clones listed, around 90% were seen once. The chain carries TRBV3-1 (or the pseudogene TRBV3-2) and TRBJ1-2; D not resolved. What was sequenced was PBMCs or T cells enriched from blood (not recorded which). This sequence originates from a man in his 60s who had recovered from COVID-19. CDR3 nucleotides: TGTGCCAGCAGCCCGACACCCAACTATGGCTACACCTTC. Protein sequence: CASSPTPNYGYTF.